The text below deals with one TCR beta chain. The data belong to a study of blood T cell repertoires in COVID-19. Study at large: From the United States, Italy and Spain came samples of acute and convalescent COVID-19.

Germline V gene sequence: CDR1 SQVTM, CDR2 ANQGSEA. The CDR3 sequence is 16 residues long. Unmatched junction bases numbered 10, after V lost 4 bases and J lost 0 bases. Per the study methods: By means of reference gene primer amplification, nucleated cell counts were estimated. Assay: immunoSEQ multiplex PCR; the TCRdb copy retains only in-frame clones and omits some. V and J calls and clone size come straight from that table; D and trimming were deduced from the DNA. The table has about 370,000 clones, approximately 89% seen once. The sequence came from a woman in her thirties who had recovered from COVID-19. The V gene is TRBV29-1, the J gene TRBJ2-3; TRBD2 matches 7 bases. The source material was PBMCs or T cells enriched from blood (not recorded which). In DNA form, the CDR3 reads TGCAGCGTTGCGCGGGGGAGGGATACTAGCACAGATACGCAGTATTTT. Translated, it gives CSVARGRDTSTDTQYF.